The sequence of this T cell receptor beta chain was determined in a study of T cells in Graves' hyperthyroidism and ophthalmopathy. Overall study: Peripheral blood sampling occurred at initial diagnosis, before any treatment.

The study left out patients who had uncontrolled infection, other autoimmune disease, pregnancy or lactation. The CDR3 consists of 15 residues. The V gene lost 3 bases and the J gene lost 9 bases, with 18 bases spanning the gap. Germline CDR1 SGHTA, CDR2 FQGNSA. This clonotype was detected many times. Using RNA transcripts as the source, TCR beta CDR3 regions were amplified. HTBI primers were used for first-round RT-PCR of the TCR CDR3. TCRdb reprocessed the multiplex PCR reads via MiXCR and lists one record per CDR3 protein. The sample has hundreds of thousands of distinct CDR3 sequences; 14% are singletons.

This chain links TRBV7-2 with TRBJ2-1; tentative D call: TRBD2 (5 bases). Sequenced material: blood. The sequence was collected from a woman under 30 with Graves' hyperthyroidism. The CDR3 here is CASSFSRVAGSEQFF. Here the CDR3 DNA reads TGTGCCAGCAGCTTCAGTCGGGTGGCGGGTAGTGAGCAGTTCTTC.